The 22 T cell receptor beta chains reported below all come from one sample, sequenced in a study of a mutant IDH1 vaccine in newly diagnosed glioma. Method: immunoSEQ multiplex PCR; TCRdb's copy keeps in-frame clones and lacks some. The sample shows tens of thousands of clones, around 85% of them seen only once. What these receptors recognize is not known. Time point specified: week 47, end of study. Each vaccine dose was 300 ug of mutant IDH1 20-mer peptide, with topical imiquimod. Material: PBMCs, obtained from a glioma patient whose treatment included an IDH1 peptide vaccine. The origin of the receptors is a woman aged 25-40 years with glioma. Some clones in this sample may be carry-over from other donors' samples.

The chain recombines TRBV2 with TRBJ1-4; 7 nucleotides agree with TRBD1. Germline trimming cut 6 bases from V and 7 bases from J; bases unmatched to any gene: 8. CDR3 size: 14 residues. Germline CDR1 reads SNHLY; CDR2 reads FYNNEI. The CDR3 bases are TGTGCCAGCAGATCCACAGGGGTTGCTGAAAAACTGTTTTTT. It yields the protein CASRSTGVAEKLFF.

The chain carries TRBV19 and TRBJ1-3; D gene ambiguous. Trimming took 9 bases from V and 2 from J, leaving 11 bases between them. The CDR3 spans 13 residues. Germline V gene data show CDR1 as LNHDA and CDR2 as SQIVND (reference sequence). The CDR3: CASKLAPGNTIYF. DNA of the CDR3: TGTGCCAGCAAATTAGCCCCTGGAAACACCATATATTTT.

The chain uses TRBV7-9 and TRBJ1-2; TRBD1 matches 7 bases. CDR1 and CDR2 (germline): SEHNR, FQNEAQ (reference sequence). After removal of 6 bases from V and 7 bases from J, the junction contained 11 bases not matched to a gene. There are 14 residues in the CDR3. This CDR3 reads CASRPEGASGGYTF. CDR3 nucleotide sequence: TGTGCCAGCAGGCCTGAGGGGGCTTCTGGTGGCTACACCTTC.

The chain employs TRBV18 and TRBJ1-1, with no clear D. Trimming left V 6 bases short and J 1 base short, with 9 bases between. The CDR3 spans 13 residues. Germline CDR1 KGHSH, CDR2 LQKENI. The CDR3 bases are TGTGCCAGCTCTGGGGATGGGAACACTGAAGCTTTCTTT. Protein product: CASSGDGNTEAFF.

The CDR3 DNA sequence: TGTGCCAGCAGCTTTCAGCCCACCGGGGAGCTGTTTTTT. Translating gives CASSFQPTGELFF. J is TRBJ2-2 and V is TRBV2; no firm D call. The CDR3 is made up of 13 amino acids. V lost 6 bases and J lost 4, with 9 bases in between. Germline V gives CDR1 SNHLY, CDR2 FYNNEI.

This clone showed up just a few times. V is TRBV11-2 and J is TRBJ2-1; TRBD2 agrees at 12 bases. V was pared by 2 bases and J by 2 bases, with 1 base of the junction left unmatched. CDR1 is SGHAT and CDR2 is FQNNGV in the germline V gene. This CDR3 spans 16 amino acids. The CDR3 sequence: CASSLLAGGPYNEQFF. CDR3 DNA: TGTGCCAGCAGCTTACTAGCGGGAGGGCCCTACAATGAGCAGTTCTTC. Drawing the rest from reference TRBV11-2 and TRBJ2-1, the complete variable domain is EAGVAQSPRYKIIEKRQSVAFWCNPISGHATLYWYQQILGQGPKLLIQFQNNGVVDDSQLPKDRFSAERLKGVDSTLKIQPAKLEDSAVYLCASSLLAGGPYNEQFFGPGTRLTVL.

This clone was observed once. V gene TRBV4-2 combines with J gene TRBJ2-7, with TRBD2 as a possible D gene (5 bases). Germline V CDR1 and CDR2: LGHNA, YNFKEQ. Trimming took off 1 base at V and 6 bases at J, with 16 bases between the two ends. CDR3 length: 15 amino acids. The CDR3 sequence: CASSQGERPLLEQYF. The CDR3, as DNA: TGTGCCAGCAGCCAAGGCGAGCGGCCCCTCCTCGAGCAGTACTTC.

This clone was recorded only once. The CDR3, as DNA: TGTGCCTCACAGACGCGGGCGGGGAACACCGGGGAGCTGTTTTTT. Its protein product is CASQTRAGNTGELFF. The V and J genes are TRBV10-3 and TRBJ2-2; D is perhaps TRBD2 (5 bases). Trimming removed 11 bases from V and 1 base from J, with 17 bases in between. Germline loops: CDR1 ENHRY, CDR2 SYGVKD. This CDR3 has 15 amino acids.

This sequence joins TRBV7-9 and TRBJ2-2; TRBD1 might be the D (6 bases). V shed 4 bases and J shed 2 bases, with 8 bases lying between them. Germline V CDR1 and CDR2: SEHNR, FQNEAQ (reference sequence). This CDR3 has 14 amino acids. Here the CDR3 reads CASSSGTNTGELFF. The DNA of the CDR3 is TGTGCCAGCAGCTCCGGGACAAACACCGGGGAGCTGTTTTTT.

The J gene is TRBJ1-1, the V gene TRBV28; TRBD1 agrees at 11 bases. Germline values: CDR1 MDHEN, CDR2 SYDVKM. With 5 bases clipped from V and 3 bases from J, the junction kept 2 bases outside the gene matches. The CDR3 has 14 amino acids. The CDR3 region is CASSLGQGDTEAFF. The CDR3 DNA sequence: TGTGCCAGCAGTCTGGGACAGGGGGACACTGAAGCTTTCTTT.

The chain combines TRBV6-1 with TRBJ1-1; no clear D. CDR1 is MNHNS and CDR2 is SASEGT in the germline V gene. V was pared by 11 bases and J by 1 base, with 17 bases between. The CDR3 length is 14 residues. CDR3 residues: CASAQGGQNTEAFF. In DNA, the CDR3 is TGTGCCTCCGCTCAAGGCGGGCAGAACACTGAAGCTTTCTTT.

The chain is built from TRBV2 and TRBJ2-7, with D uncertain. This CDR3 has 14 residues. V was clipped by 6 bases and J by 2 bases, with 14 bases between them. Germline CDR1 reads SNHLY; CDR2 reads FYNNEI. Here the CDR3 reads CASSPRDTTYEQYF. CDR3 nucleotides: TGTGCCAGCAGCCCCCGCGACACTACCTACGAGCAGTACTTC.

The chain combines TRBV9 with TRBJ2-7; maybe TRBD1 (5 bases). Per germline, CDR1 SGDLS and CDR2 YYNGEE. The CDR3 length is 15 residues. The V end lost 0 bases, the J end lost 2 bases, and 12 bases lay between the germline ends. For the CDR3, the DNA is TGTGCCAGCAGCGTAGGGTCGGCAGGGACCTACGAGCAGTACTTC. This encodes CASSVGSAGTYEQYF.

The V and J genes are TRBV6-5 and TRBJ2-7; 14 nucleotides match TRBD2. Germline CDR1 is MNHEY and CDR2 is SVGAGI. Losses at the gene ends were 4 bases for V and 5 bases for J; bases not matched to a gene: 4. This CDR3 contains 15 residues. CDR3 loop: CASSSVGLAGDEQYF. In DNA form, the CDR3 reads TGTGCCAGCAGTTCCGTGGGACTAGCGGGAGACGAGCAGTACTTC.

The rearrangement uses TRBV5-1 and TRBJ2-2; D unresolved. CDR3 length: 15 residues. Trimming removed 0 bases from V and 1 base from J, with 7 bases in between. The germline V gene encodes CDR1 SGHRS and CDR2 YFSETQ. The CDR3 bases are TGCGCCAGCAGCTTGGTACCAGGGAACACCGGGGAGCTGTTTTTT. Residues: CASSLVPGNTGELFF.

DNA for the CDR3: TGTGCCCACGGGGCGCACAGCCTGCCTGACGAGCAGTACTTC. Its translation is CAHGAHSLPDEQYF. The chain joins TRBV10-3 to TRBJ2-7; D is perhaps TRBD1 or TRBD2 (5 bases each). There are 14 residues in the CDR3. With 11 bases removed from V and 5 bases from J, the gap between germline ends came to 22 bases. From germline, CDR1 is ENHRY and CDR2 SYGVKD.

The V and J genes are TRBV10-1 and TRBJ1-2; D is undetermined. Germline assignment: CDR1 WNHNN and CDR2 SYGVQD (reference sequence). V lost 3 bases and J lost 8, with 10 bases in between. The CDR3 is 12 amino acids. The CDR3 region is CASSDGQEGYTF. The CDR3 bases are TGCGCCAGCAGTGATGGGCAAGAGGGCTACACCTTC.

In DNA, the CDR3 is TGCGCCAGCAGCTTGGCCGGGGCAGCAACGGTTAACATTCAGTACTTC. Amino acids: CASSLAGAATVNIQYF. The rearrangement uses TRBV5-1 and TRBJ2-4; D tentatively reads TRBD1 or TRBD2 (5 bases each). Trimming pared 0 bases from V and 7 bases from J, leaving 17 bases between. The length of the CDR3 is 16 residues. Looked up from germline, CDR1 is SGHRS and CDR2 is YFSETQ.

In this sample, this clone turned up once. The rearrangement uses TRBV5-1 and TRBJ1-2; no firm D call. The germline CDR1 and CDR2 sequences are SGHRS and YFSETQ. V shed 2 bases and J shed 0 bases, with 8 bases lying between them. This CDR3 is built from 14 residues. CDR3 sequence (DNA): TGCGCCAGCAGCTTCGCGGGAGCTAACTATGGCTACACCTTC. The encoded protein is CASSFAGANYGYTF.

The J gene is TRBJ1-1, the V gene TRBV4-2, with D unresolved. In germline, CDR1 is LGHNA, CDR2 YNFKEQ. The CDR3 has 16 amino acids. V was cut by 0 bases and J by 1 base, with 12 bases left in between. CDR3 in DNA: TGTGCCAGCAGCCAAGATAGGGAAGGTTGGAACACTGAAGCTTTCTTT. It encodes CASSQDREGWNTEAFF.

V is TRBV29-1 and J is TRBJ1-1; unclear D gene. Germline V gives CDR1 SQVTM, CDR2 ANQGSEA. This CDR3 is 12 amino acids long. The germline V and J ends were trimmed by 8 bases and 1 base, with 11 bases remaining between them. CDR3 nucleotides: TGCAGCCTGGGGAGAGCGAACACTGAAGCTTTCTTT. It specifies CSLGRANTEAFF.

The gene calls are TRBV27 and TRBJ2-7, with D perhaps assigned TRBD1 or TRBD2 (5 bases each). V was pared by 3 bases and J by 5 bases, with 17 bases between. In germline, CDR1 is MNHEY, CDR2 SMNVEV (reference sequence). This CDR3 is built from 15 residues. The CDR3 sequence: CASSFWGRGLDEQYF. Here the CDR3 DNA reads TGTGCCAGCAGTTTCTGGGGACGGGGCCTAGACGAGCAGTACTTC.